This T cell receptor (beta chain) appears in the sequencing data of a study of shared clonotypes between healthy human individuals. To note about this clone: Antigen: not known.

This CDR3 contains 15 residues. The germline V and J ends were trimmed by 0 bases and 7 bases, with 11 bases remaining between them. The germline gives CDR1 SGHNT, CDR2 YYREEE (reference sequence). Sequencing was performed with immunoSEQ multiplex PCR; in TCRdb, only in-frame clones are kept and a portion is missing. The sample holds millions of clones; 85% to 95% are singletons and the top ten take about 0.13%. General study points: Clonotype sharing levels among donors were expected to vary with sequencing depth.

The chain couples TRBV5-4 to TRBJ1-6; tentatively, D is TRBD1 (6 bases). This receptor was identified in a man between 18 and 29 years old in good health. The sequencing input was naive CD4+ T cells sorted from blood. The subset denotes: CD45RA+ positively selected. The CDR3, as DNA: TGTGCCAGCAGCTTGGATGGACAGCAGAATTCACCCCTCCACTTT. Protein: CASSLDGQQNSPLHF.